This T cell receptor beta chain was identified during a study of cytotoxic CD8 clonotypes in ibrutinib-treated CLL (dated by TCRdb to the early 2020s). About the investigation overall: In this cohort, about 15 patients were treatment-naive and ten to eleven were relapsed/refractory, while about 18 had unmutated IGHV. Partial responses were observed in approximately 24 patients and complete responses in 2; after a median follow-up of 68 months, remission was maintained in approximately 14 patients and progression was observed in approximately twelve. Longitudinal samples were obtainable from about 30% of the roughly 90 participants in the trial. An average of roughly 250,000 productive templates and 80,000 to 95,000 productive rearrangements was obtained per sample. All remission and progressive disease samples were collected while patients were still receiving ibrutinib. Cryopreserved peripheral blood mononuclear cells were obtained before treatment, at response, and at either sustained remission or disease progression. Samples at response were collected after a median of about 13 months of treatment, with a range of roughly 6 to 40 months. What the work shows at the level of the full study, not this receptor alone: Sustained-remission and progressing patients did not have matched sampling times, and lymph node repertoires were not examined. Clonality rose at ibrutinib response, remained stable during sustained remission, and dropped back toward baseline at progression. Baseline clonality was found to be higher than that of age-matched healthy donors and was strongly correlated with circulating CD8+ T-cell counts. Public clonotypes were rare and either shrank or stayed stable during treatment, and the rise in clonality at ibrutinib response reflected expansion of private clonotypes.

A MiSeq instrument was used for deep resolution sequencing, which targeted depths ranging from 1 in 1 million up to 1 in 200,000 T cells, with coverage averaging 10x for each clonotype. The immunoSEQ hsTCRB Kit was used to generate TCR beta libraries. On the authors' methods: The data were analyzed with ImmunoSEQ Analyzer and ImmunoSEQ Data Assistant, and V, D and J gene assignments followed IMGT definitions. Clonality, with values ranging from 0 to 1, was calculated as one minus the normalized Shannon entropy of productive rearrangement frequencies. Only overrepresented clonotypes making up at least 0.05% of each patient's repertoire were included in the public clonotype analysis. Repertoires from thirteen age-matched healthy donors in immuneACCESS were used as clonality controls. What TCRdb holds here is the immuneACCESS table cut down to in-frame rearrangements. Part of the clones is not present; checked against another copy, under half of the missing clones reflect an unresolved V gene, and the others are unexplained. V and J calls and clone size are copied from that table; D and trimming were computed from the DNA. For this sample there are some 150,000 clones; about 80% appear just once. Around 13% of the sample is in the top ten clones.

This specimen's time point label, interpreted: about a year on ibrutinib. For TCR beta library preparation, around 2.2 micrograms of genomic DNA was extracted from cryopreserved PBMCs. Longitudinal blood samples from CLL patients receiving ibrutinib monotherapy were subjected to high-throughput TCR beta sequencing. The patients took part in an open-label, single-center phase 2 trial of ibrutinib monotherapy. V is shortened by 1 base, J by 5 bases, and the region joining them spans 14 bases. The germline V gene yields SGHTA for CDR1 and FQGNSA for CDR2. Spanning cysteine to phenylalanine, the CDR3 consists of 15 amino acids. Left in the record is the CDR3 DNA by itself, 45 bases read in frame from the first base. Comment on this clone: Its antigen is currently not known. No base qualities exist here, and no much larger clone lies one base off it.

The clonotype originates from a human donor with chronic lymphocytic leukemia. The sample was PBMCs, taken after 12 months of ibrutinib treatment. Here the chain combines TRBV7-2 and TRBJ2-5, with an unclear D gene assignment. The CDR3 region: CASSLVGVSGETQYF. The bases read TGTGCCAGCAGCTTAGTTGGGGTGTCTGGGGAGACCCAGTACTTC.